The clone carrying this T cell receptor beta chain was observed at least ten times. Its antigen remains unknown. CDR1 MGHRA and CDR2 YSYEKL come from the germline V gene. Trimming at V came to 1 base and at J to 6 bases, leaving 19 bases not matched to a gene. The CDR3 is made up of 19 amino acids. The authors used template switching to add a universal primer site and gave cDNA unique molecular identifiers. TCRdb reprocessed the 5' RACE reads via MiXCR and lists one record per CDR3 protein. This table holds 200,000 to 300,000 distinct CDR3 sequences, about 10% found once. These data are taken from a study of identical twins. Findings of the study overall: Researchers reported excess low generation probability among twin-shared out-of-frame alpha sequences.

This clonotype originated in a man aged 50 to 59 in good health. The chain recombines TRBV4-1 with TRBJ1-1; the match to TRBD1 covers 8 bases. The sequenced material came from memory T cells sorted from blood. This CDR3 is CASSQGTGTDQPMLAEAFF. Here the CDR3 DNA reads TGCGCCAGCAGCCAAGGGACAGGGACCGACCAGCCCATGTTAGCTGAAGCTTTCTTT.